These T cell receptor beta chains were read from a single sample in a study of patients and donors after allogeneic stem cell transplantation. TCRdb re-called the RT-PCR reads with MiXCR, one entry per CDR3 protein. The table lists 900,000 to 1,000,000 distinct CDR3 sequences, more than 15% of them singletons, with 6% in the top ten. The sample taken for sequencing was blood, either unsorted or a sorted T cell fraction (not recorded which). These receptor sequences come from a human donor who was either an allogeneic HSCT recipient or a stem cell or donor lymphocyte infusion donor (not recorded which). It is not recorded whose cells these are; they may come from a transplant donor. Each CDR3 is given with its conserved first and last residue. Each record gives: V gene, clone size, J gene, D gene, CDR3 DNA, CDR3 protein. The D gene is left open where the match is weak. Clone size appears in some rows only: once, few, many, or a class for an expanded clone.

TRBV20-1	NA	TRBJ2-2	TRBD2	TGCAGTGCTAGAGGAGGCCTAGCGGGAGCTACCGGGGAGCTGTTTTTT	CSARGGLAGATGELFF
TRBV5-1	few	TRBJ1-4	NA	TGCGCCAGCAGCGCCGAAACGGCAACTAATGAAAAACTGTTTTTT	CASSAETATNEKLFF
TRBV6-2/TRBV6-3	NA	TRBJ2-4	TRBD2	TGTGCCAGCAGTAAAGCGGGGGGGCGGCTACAAAACATTCAGTACTTC	CASSKAGGRLQNIQYF
TRBV5-6	few	TRBJ2-5	TRBD2	TGTGCCAGCAGCTTGATTTCCCGGGAGGAGTACCAAGAGACCCAGTACTTC	CASSLISREEYQETQYF
TRBV25-1	NA	TRBJ2-5	TRBD2	TGTGCCAGCAGTTCTAGCGGGAGGGGGTCGAAAGAGACCCAGTACTTC	CASSSSGRGSKETQYF
TRBV7-6	NA	TRBJ1-1	NA	TGTGCCAGCAGCTTAGAGGCAGACCTGAACACTGAAGCTTTCTTT	CASSLEADLNTEAFF
TRBV6-5	few	TRBJ1-1	NA	TGTGCCAGCAGTTATGGGAACGAAGCTTTCTTT	CASSYGNEAFF
TRBV5-1	few	TRBJ2-2	TRBD1	TGCGCCAGCAGCCTGGGACAGCCTTATTCGAACACCGGGGAGCTGTTTTTT	CASSLGQPYSNTGELFF
TRBV9	few	TRBJ2-2	NA	TGTGCCAGCAGCCCCCGGCTTGGTAGCGGAAACGGGGAGCTGTTTTTT	CASSPRLGSGNGELFF
TRBV11-3	few	TRBJ1-1	TRBD1	TGTGCCAGCACTCGGGACAGGGGGCGAACTGAAGCTTTCTTT	CASTRDRGRTEAFF
TRBV10-3	few	TRBJ2-3	NA	TGTGCCATCATGGGGGCAACTAGCACAGATACGCAGTATTTT	CAIMGATSTDTQYF
TRBV7-2	few	TRBJ2-2	NA	TGTGCCAGCAGCTTAACGGAGGGAACGGAGCTGTTTTTT	CASSLTEGTELFF
TRBV6-1	few	TRBJ2-1	TRBD1	TGTGCCGTACAGGGGGGCCCGAGCTCCTACAATGAGCAGTTCTTC	CAVQGGPSSYNEQFF
TRBV20-1	NA	TRBJ1-5	NA	TGCAGTGCTAGGTCAGGGAAGGGACAGCCCCAGCATTTT	CSARSGKGQPQHF
TRBV20-1	few	TRBJ2-1	TRBD2	TGCAGTGCTACAGCGGGAGGGCCTAGTAATGAGCAGTTCTTC	CSATAGGPSNEQFF
TRBV3-1	few	TRBJ2-7	NA	TGTGCCAGCAGCCAACCGGACAGACCGGGGGAGCAGTACTTC	CASSQPDRPGEQYF
TRBV12-3/TRBV12-4	few	TRBJ2-1	NA	TGTGCCAGCAGTCGGGACATCTACAATGAGCAGTTCTTC	CASSRDIYNEQFF
TRBV11-2	many	TRBJ2-1	NA	TGTGCCAGCAGCCGTGACAGGAGCTCCTACAATGAGCAGTTCTTC	CASSRDRSSYNEQFF
TRBV12-3/TRBV12-4	many	TRBJ1-1	NA	TGTGCCAGCAGCACGGACAGGAACACTGAAGCTTTCTTT	CASSTDRNTEAFF
TRBV24-1	NA	TRBJ2-1	NA	TGTGCCACCAGTGACCGAGGGACCACCTACAATGAGCAGTTCTTC	CATSDRGTTYNEQFF
TRBV29-1	NA	TRBJ1-1	TRBD1	TGCAGCGTCGCCGGGACAGGGGGCGAGGACACTGAAGCTTTCTTT	CSVAGTGGEDTEAFF
TRBV10-3	NA	TRBJ1-5	NA	TGTGCCATCAGTGAGTCGATTGGGGGGGGCAATCAGCCCCAGCATTTT	CAISESIGGGNQPQHF
TRBV28	many	TRBJ2-7	TRBD1	TGTGCCAGCAGGTACCGGGACAGGTCCTACGAGCAGTACTTC	CASRYRDRSYEQYF
TRBV6-6	NA	TRBJ1-2	NA	TGTGCCAGCAGTTTCAACAGGGTCGAGTACACCTTC	CASSFNRVEYTF
TRBV20-1	NA	TRBJ1-2	NA	TGCAGTGCTAACGCAGGGAGTGGCTACACCTTC	CSANAGSGYTF
TRBV7-2	NA	TRBJ2-2	NA	TGTGCCAGCAGCGCGCGTTCTCAGGGAATCACCGGGGAGCTGTTTTTT	CASSARSQGITGELFF
TRBV14	once	TRBJ1-2	NA	TGTGCCAGCAGCCAAAGCTACTATGGCTACACCTTC	CASSQSYYGYTF
TRBV12-3/TRBV12-4	NA	TRBJ2-6	TRBD1	TGTGCCAGCAGTTCACCCGGGACAGGGACCTCTGGGGCCAACGTCCTGACTTTC	CASSSPGTGTSGANVLTF
TRBV9	NA	TRBJ1-2	NA	TGTGCCAGCAGAAGGACAGACTATAACTATGGCTACACCTTC	CASRRTDYNYGYTF
TRBV9	few	TRBJ2-1	NA	TGTGCCAGCAGCGCTAGGGGGGGCAGGGACAATGAGCAGTTCTTC	CASSARGGRDNEQFF
TRBV29-1	few	TRBJ2-5	NA	TGCAGCGGAGGACTAATGGAAGAGACCCAGTACTTC	CSGGLMEETQYF
TRBV2	NA	TRBJ2-3	NA	TGTGCCAGCAGTAGCAGAAGTGGGGCAGATACGCAGTATTTT	CASSSRSGADTQYF
TRBV20-1	NA	TRBJ2-5	TRBD1	TGCAGTGCTTTAATCCAGGGGGCGCATCGAGAGACCCAGTACTTC	CSALIQGAHRETQYF
TRBV4-2	NA	TRBJ2-3	NA	TGTGCCAGCAGCCAAACCCCTACTAGGGGAGGAGAAGATACGCAGTATTTT	CASSQTPTRGGEDTQYF
TRBV4-1	few	TRBJ2-7	NA	TGCGCCAGCAGCCAAGGAGCCAGGCCCTACGAGCAGTACTTC	CASSQGARPYEQYF
TRBV12-3/TRBV12-4	few	TRBJ1-6	NA	TGTGCCAGCAGTTTTAATAGAGATTCACCCCTCCACTTT	CASSFNRDSPLHF
TRBV19	NA	TRBJ2-1	NA	TGTGCCAGTAGTCCCCCGGTCAGTTCCAATGAGCAGTTCTTC	CASSPPVSSNEQFF
TRBV20-1	many	TRBJ1-1	NA	TGCAGTGCTAGTAGAATGCCGAACACTGAAGCTTTCTTT	CSASRMPNTEAFF
TRBV18	NA	TRBJ1-6	NA	TGTGCCAGCTCGCCTAGACCGGGACTGGATAATTCACCCCTCCACTTT	CASSPRPGLDNSPLHF
TRBV18	NA	TRBJ2-7	NA	TGTGCCAGCTCCCCGCCGTTTGCAGGCACTCGGATCCCTTCCTCCTACGAGCAGTACTTC	CASSPPFAGTRIPSSYEQYF
TRBV20-1	few	TRBJ1-2	NA	TGCAGTGCCACTTCCTCAGGGAACTATGGCTACACCTTC	CSATSSGNYGYTF
TRBV7-2	few	TRBJ1-1	TRBD1	TGTGCCAGCAGCCATAACAGGGGGCGATACACTGAAGCTTTCTTT	CASSHNRGRYTEAFF
TRBV4-3	few	TRBJ1-2	TRBD1	TGCGCCAGCAGCAGGACAGGGGTCTATGGCTACACCTTC	CASSRTGVYGYTF
TRBV20-1	NA	TRBJ1-1	NA	TGCAGTGCTAGAGATCCCGGTCGGGCAGAGAACACTGAAGCTTTCTTT	CSARDPGRAENTEAFF
TRBV12-3/TRBV12-4	few	TRBJ1-1	NA	TGTGCCAGCAGTCGTACAGGGAGCTCTGAAGCTTTCTTT	CASSRTGSSEAFF
TRBV19	NA	TRBJ2-7	NA	TGTGCCAGTCAGGGGACGTCCTACGAGCAGTACTTC	CASQGTSYEQYF
TRBV2	few	TRBJ2-3	NA	TGTGCCAGCACCAGGGACCGACACACAGATACGCAGTATTTT	CASTRDRHTDTQYF
TRBV4-3	few	TRBJ2-5	NA	TGCGCCAGCAGCCAAGATGGGGGGAACCAAGAGACCCAGTACTTC	CASSQDGGNQETQYF
TRBV7-9	once	TRBJ2-4	NA	TGTGCCAGCAGCCCCAGGGGCCCGCTAGCCAAAAACATTCAGTACTTC	CASSPRGPLAKNIQYF
TRBV24-1	NA	TRBJ2-1	NA	TGTGCCACGACCGGGACTCCCACGGGGAATGAGCAGTTCTTC	CATTGTPTGNEQFF
TRBV27	NA	TRBJ1-1	TRBD1	TGTGCCAGCAGCGGACAGGGGGCTGTCACTGAAGCTTTCTTT	CASSGQGAVTEAFF
TRBV20-1	NA	TRBJ2-3	NA	TGCAGTGCTAGCCAGTCCCGGACCCTCACAGATACGCAGTATTTT	CSASQSRTLTDTQYF
TRBV9	few	TRBJ2-5	NA	TGTGCCAGCAGCGTAGAGGCAGAAGAGACCCAGTACTTC	CASSVEAEETQYF
TRBV3-1	few	TRBJ2-3	NA	TGTGCCAGCAGCCAAGATTGGGCTAACACAGATACGCAGTATTTT	CASSQDWANTDTQYF
TRBV7-2	NA	TRBJ1-1	NA	TGTGCCAGCAGCTTTGACAGATTTATGAACACTGAAGCTTTCTTT	CASSFDRFMNTEAFF
TRBV9	few	TRBJ2-3	TRBD1	TGTGCCAGCAGCCTGGGGGACAGACCGACAGATACGCAGTATTTT	CASSLGDRPTDTQYF
TRBV7-3	NA	TRBJ2-1	NA	TGTGCCAGCAGCTTAGAAGGGACCGGCGAGCAGTTCTTC	CASSLEGTGEQFF
TRBV10-3	few	TRBJ2-1	NA	TGTGCCATCAGTCCTGCAGGGAGGAATGAGCAGTTCTTC	CAISPAGRNEQFF
TRBV7-9	few	TRBJ1-5	NA	TGTGCCAGCAGCCCGGACAGTACCAATCAGCCCCAGCATTTT	CASSPDSTNQPQHF